What follows are 14 T cell receptor beta chains derived from one specimen sequenced in a study of blood T cell repertoires in COVID-19. Here immunoSEQ multiplex PCR was the method, and the copy in TCRdb shows in-frame clones only, minus some. The repertoire includes fewer than 200,000 clones, about 87% of them detected once, and 2.5% to 3% sits in the top ten. The sequenced sample consisted of peripheral blood. These receptors came from a woman of 80 years or more with COVID-19, enrolled during active disease.

The chain joins TRBV6-5 to TRBJ2-7, with a weak D call TRBD1 (5 bases). CDR1 and CDR2 from the germline V gene are MNHEY and SVGAGI. V lost 6 bases and J lost 4, with 10 bases in between. This CDR3 comprises 12 residues. In DNA form, the CDR3 reads TGTGCCAGCAGGCAGGGAACGTACGAGCAGTACTTC. It codes for CASRQGTYEQYF.

The rearrangement joins TRBV10-3 to TRBJ1-1; perhaps TRBD1 as D (5 bases). Trimming took 4 bases from V and 0 from J, leaving 15 bases between them. The germline V gene has CDR1 ENHRY and CDR2 SYGVKD. This CDR3 has 16 amino acids. The CDR3 DNA sequence: TGTGCCATCAGTGCCAGGGCCTCCTCCATGAACACTGAAGCTTTCTTT. The encoded protein is CAISARASSMNTEAFF.

This CDR3 reads CSVSLGSGANVLTF. Written as DNA, the CDR3 is TGCAGCGTTTCACTAGGCTCTGGGGCCAACGTCCTGACTTTC. This sequence joins TRBV29-1 and TRBJ2-6; possible D gene TRBD2, 5 bases. Per the germline V gene, CDR1 is SQVTM and CDR2 is ANQGSEA. This CDR3 spans 14 amino acids. The V and J ends lost 5 bases and 0 bases respectively, with 8 bases between them.

This chain joins TRBV6-5 and TRBJ1-2; a weak D match, TRBD1 (5 bases). Germline values: CDR1 MNHEY, CDR2 SVGAGI. This CDR3 has 12 amino acids. With 10 bases removed from V and 3 bases from J, the gap between germline ends came to 12 bases. CDR3 in DNA: TGTGCCATCTGGGACTTAGACTATGGCTACACCTTC. Translation gives CAIWDLDYGYTF.

The chain links TRBV19 to TRBJ2-1; no clear D gene. This CDR3 is built from 13 residues. From germline, CDR1 is LNHDA and CDR2 SQIVND (reference sequence). V shed 4 bases and J shed 5 bases, with 9 bases lying between them. CDR3 residues: CASSTGLNNEQFF. The CDR3 DNA follows: TGTGCCAGTAGTACGGGTTTGAACAATGAGCAGTTCTTC. Drawing the rest from reference TRBV19 and TRBJ2-1, the complete variable domain is DGGITQSPKYLFRKEGQNVTLSCEQNLNHDAMYWYRQDPGQGLRLIYYSQIVNDFQKGDIAEGYSVSREKKESFPLTVTSAQKNPTAFYLCASSTGLNNEQFFGPGTRLTVL.

This rearrangement joins TRBV3-1 (or the pseudogene TRBV3-2) to TRBJ1-1; TRBD1 matches at 7 bases. Germline loops: CDR1 LGHDT, CDR2 YNNKEL (reference sequence). The trim removed 1 base at V and 7 bases at J, leaving 3 bases unmatched. CDR3 length: 13 residues. The CDR3 region is CASSQARTGEAFF. Here the CDR3 DNA reads TGTGCCAGCAGCCAAGCTCGGACAGGTGAAGCTTTCTTT.

The rearrangement uses TRBV6-2 or TRBV6-3 and TRBJ1-2; D may be TRBD1 (6 bases). Germline CDR1 is MNHEY and CDR2 is SVGEGT. V was trimmed by 4 bases and J by 7 bases, leaving 16 bases between them. The CDR3 is 14 amino acids. The CDR3 DNA reads as TGTGCCAGCAGTTTCGCCTCAGGGGTAGGTGGCTACACCTTC. Protein sequence: CASSFASGVGGYTF.

The rearrangement uses TRBV5-5 and TRBJ1-5; 9 bases fit TRBD1. In germline, CDR1 is SGHKS, CDR2 YYEKEE (reference sequence). This CDR3 spans 15 amino acids. The V gene end was trimmed by 1 base and the J gene end by 4 bases; junction bases not matched to a gene: 3. This chain's CDR3 is CASSLSGTGNQPQHF. The CDR3 DNA is TGTGCCAGCAGCTTGAGTGGGACAGGGAATCAGCCCCAGCATTTT.

The chain employs TRBV6-5 and TRBJ2-7; the match to TRBD1 covers 9 bases. Germline V gene data show CDR1 as MNHEY and CDR2 as SVGAGI. V shed 6 bases and J 5 bases; nucleotides not matched to a gene: 11. This CDR3 is built from 15 residues. DNA for the CDR3: TGTGCCAGCAGCGTCGCACGGACAGGGGTGGACGAGCAGTACTTC. The encoded protein is CASSVARTGVDEQYF.

This rearrangement joins TRBV4-2 to TRBJ1-5; D is undetermined. This CDR3 has 18 amino acids. Trimming shortened V by 2 bases and J by 6 bases, and 23 bases separated the two germline ends. Germline CDR1 and CDR2: LGHNA and YNFKEQ. The CDR3, as DNA: TGTGCCAGCAGCCAAAGCGACGGGAGAGCGGGAGTTGGTCAGCCCCAGCATTTT. Protein product: CASSQSDGRAGVGQPQHF.

The V call is TRBV5-1, the J call TRBJ1-1; D gene uncertain. The V end lost 6 bases, the J end lost 1 base, and 16 bases lay between the germline ends. The CDR3 consists of 15 residues. Per germline, CDR1 SGHRS and CDR2 YFSETQ. The CDR3 is CASTLGEVGNTEAFF. Written as DNA, the CDR3 is TGCGCCAGCACCCTAGGAGAGGTCGGGAACACTGAAGCTTTCTTT.

The V call is TRBV4-3, the J call TRBJ2-2; TRBD2 aligns across 10 bases. The trim removed 0 bases at V and 2 bases at J, leaving 6 bases unmatched. CDR1 is LGHNA, CDR2 YSLEER, per germline. This CDR3 contains 18 residues. The chain's CDR3 is CASSQDVSGRANTGELFF. CDR3 nucleotides: TGCGCCAGCAGCCAAGACGTAAGCGGGAGGGCCAACACCGGGGAGCTGTTTTTT.

The gene calls are TRBV7-9 and TRBJ1-1; maybe TRBD1 (6 bases). Trimming took 3 bases from V and 0 from J, leaving 8 bases between them. Germline V CDR1 and CDR2: SEHNR, FQNEAQ (reference sequence). This CDR3 spans 14 amino acids. Here the CDR3 reads CASSLAGVNTEAFF. CDR3 nucleotide sequence: TGTGCCAGCAGCTTGGCAGGGGTGAACACTGAAGCTTTCTTT. The whole variable domain, remainder taken from reference TRBV7-9 and TRBJ1-1, is DTGVSQNPRHKITKRGQNVTFRCDPISEHNRLYWYRQTLGQGPEFLTYFQNEAQLEKSRLLSDRFSAERPKGSFSTLEIQRTEQGDSAMYLCASSLAGVNTEAFFGQGTRLTVV.

The chain joins TRBV12-3 or TRBV12-4 to TRBJ1-1, with a weak D call TRBD1 (5 bases). The V gene lost 6 bases and the J gene lost 5 bases, with 13 bases spanning the gap. This CDR3 has 13 amino acids. The CDR3 sequence: CASSYRLWTEAFF. The CDR3 DNA sequence: TGTGCCAGCAGCTACAGGTTGTGGACTGAAGCTTTCTTT.